The 5 T cell receptor beta chains below were found in one sample sequenced in a study of blood T cell repertoires in COVID-19 (dated by TCRdb to about 2020). The library was made by the immunoSEQ multiplex PCR assay. TCRdb stores this immuneACCESS table with in-frame sequences only. Part of the clones is absent; in the studies checked, under half of the shortfall reflects unresolved V genes, and no reason is known for the rest. For this sample there are some 180,000 clones; approximately 91% appear just once. Approximately 5% of the sample is taken by the ten largest. Sequences were obtained from peripheral blood. The source is a man aged 18 to 30 with COVID-19, enrolled during active disease.

The V gene is TRBV7-7, the J gene TRBJ2-7, with 9 bases fitting TRBD1. The CDR3 consists of 13 residues. The ends lost 5 bases at V and 7 bases at J; junction bases unmatched: 6. The germline gives CDR1 SSHAT, CDR2 FNYEAQ (reference sequence). The DNA for the CDR3 is TGTGCCAGCAGCAGGGACAGGGATGGGGAGCAGTACTTC. This sequence encodes CASSRDRDGEQYF.

This clone was detected only once. The chain is built from TRBV3-1 (or the pseudogene TRBV3-2) and TRBJ2-3; a weak D match, TRBD2 (5 bases). This CDR3 has 16 amino acids. Trimming cost V 0 bases and J 1 base, with 11 bases left between them. Germline V lookup: CDR1 LGHDT, CDR2 YNNKEL (reference sequence). CDR3 DNA: TGTGCCAGCAGCCAAGACCGGAGCGGAGGCACAGATACGCAGTATTTT. Its protein is CASSQDRSGGTDTQYF.

CDR3 nucleotide sequence: TGCGCCAGCAGCCAAGATGCCCAGGGGAAGGGCTACGAGCAGTACTTC. Translated: CASSQDAQGKGYEQYF. The rearrangement uses TRBV4-3 and TRBJ2-7; the D gene is possibly TRBD1 (6 bases). The length of the CDR3 is 16 residues. Trimming left V 0 bases short and J 3 bases short, with 15 bases between. Germline assignment: CDR1 LGHNA and CDR2 YSLEER.

The chain employs TRBV28 and TRBJ2-7; 7 nucleotides match TRBD1. Trimming removed 5 bases from V and 7 bases from J; junction bases left unmatched: 8. The CDR3 totals 13 residues. Germline values: CDR1 MDHEN, CDR2 SYDVKM. The CDR3 DNA reads as TGTGCCAGCAGTCGAGGGGGCTACGGGGAGCAGTACTTC. Translated, it gives CASSRGGYGEQYF.

The chain uses TRBV30 and TRBJ1-1, with a possible D match to TRBD1 (5 bases). From germline, CDR1 is GTSNPN and CDR2 SVGIG (reference sequence). Trimming removed 3 bases from V and 0 bases from J, with 14 bases in between. The CDR3 covers 15 residues. The CDR3 reads CAWRKRGLLNTEAFF. CDR3 bases: TGTGCCTGGAGGAAAAGGGGACTGTTGAACACTGAAGCTTTCTTT.